This T cell receptor (beta chain) was identified during a study of control samples from healthy donors and cancer patients. The table came from immunoSEQ multiplex PCR; TCRdb's copy has only in-frame clones and leaves some out. This sample has 100,000 or so clones, with 70% to 90% found just once. The germline V gene has CDR1 SGHAT and CDR2 FQNNGV. With 2 bases removed from V and 6 bases from J, the gap between germline ends came to 7 bases. This CDR3 has 13 residues. Sample: blood. The receptor comes from a woman aged 50 to 60 in good health. The chain has TRBV11-2 and TRBJ1-4; D unclear. CDR3 protein: CASSLFVDEKLFF. The CDR3 region has the DNA TGTGCCAGCAGCTTATTCGTAGATGAAAAACTGTTTTTT.